Included here is one TCR beta chain sequence, with context. What it recognizes is unknown. The source of the sample is a study of PD-1 blockade in classical Hodgkin lymphoma. CDR1 SGHRS and CDR2 YFSETQ come from the germline V gene. The CDR3 covers 15 residues. The ends were cut back, 4 bases at V and 8 bases at J, with 19 bases in the middle. The study's findings and limits: Why repertoires differed is undefined; disease activity or prior therapy possibly contributed. As was reported, newly diagnosed patients showed lower baseline TCR diversity than healthy donors did.

The time point is: newly diagnosed, previously untreated cHL patient sample. Magnetic depletion of non-target cells from thawed PBMCs yielded purified CD8+ T cells. Repertoires were generated with immunoSEQ multiplex PCR, while TCRdb's copy carries only in-frame clones and drops some. Here the sample spans over 20,000 clones, more than 75% being singletons. The sequence came from a human donor with classical Hodgkin lymphoma. The V and J genes are TRBV5-1 and TRBJ2-1; perhaps TRBD2 as D (5 bases). Input material: CD8+ T cells from blood. The CDR3 is CASSQSGPPSDEQFF. CDR3 nucleotides: TGCGCCAGCAGCCAGAGCGGACCCCCCTCCGATGAGCAGTTCTTC.